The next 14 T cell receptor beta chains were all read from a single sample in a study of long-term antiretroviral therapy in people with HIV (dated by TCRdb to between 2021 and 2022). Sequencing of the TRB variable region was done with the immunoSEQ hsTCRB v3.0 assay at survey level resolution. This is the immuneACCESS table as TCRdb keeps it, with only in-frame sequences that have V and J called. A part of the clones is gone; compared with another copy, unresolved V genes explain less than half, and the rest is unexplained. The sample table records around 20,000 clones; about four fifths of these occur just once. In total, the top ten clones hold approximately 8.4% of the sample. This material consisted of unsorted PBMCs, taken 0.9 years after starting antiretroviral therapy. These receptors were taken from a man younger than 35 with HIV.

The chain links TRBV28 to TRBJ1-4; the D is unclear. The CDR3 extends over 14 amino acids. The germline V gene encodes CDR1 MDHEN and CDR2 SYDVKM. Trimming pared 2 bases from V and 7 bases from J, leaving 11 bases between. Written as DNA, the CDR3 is TGTGCCAGCAGTTTAGACGGGGTGCGTGAAAAACTGTTTTTT. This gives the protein CASSLDGVREKLFF.

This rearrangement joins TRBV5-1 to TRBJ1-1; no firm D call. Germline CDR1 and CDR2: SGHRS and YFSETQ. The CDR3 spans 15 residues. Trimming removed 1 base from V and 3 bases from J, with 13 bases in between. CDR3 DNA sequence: TGCGCCAGCAGCTTGAACACAGCCCAATACACTGAAGCTTTCTTT. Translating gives CASSLNTAQYTEAFF.

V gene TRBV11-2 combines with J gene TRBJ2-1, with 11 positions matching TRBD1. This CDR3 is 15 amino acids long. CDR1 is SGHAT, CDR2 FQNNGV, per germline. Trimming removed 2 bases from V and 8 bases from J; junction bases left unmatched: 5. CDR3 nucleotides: TGTGCCAGCAGCTTACTAGGACAGGGGGCGGATGAGCAGTTCTTC. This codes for CASSLLGQGADEQFF.

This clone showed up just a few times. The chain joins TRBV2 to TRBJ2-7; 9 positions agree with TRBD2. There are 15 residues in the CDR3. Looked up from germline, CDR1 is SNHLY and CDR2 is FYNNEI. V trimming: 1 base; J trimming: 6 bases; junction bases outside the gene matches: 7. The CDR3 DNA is TGTGCCAGCAGTGAAGGGCTAGCGGGGACCTCCGAGCAGTACTTC. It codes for CASSEGLAGTSEQYF. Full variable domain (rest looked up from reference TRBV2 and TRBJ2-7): EPEVTQTPSHQVTQMGQEVILRCVPISNHLYFYWYRQILGQKVEFLVSFYNNEISEKSEIFDDQFSVERPDGSNFTLKIRSTKLEDSAMYFCASSEGLAGTSEQYFGPGTRLTVT.

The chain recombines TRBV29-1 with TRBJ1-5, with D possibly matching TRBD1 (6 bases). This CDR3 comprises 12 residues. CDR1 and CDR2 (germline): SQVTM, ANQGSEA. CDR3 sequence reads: CIPRGDHQPQHF. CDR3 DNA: TGCATACCGAGGGGGGACCATCAGCCCCAGCATTTT.

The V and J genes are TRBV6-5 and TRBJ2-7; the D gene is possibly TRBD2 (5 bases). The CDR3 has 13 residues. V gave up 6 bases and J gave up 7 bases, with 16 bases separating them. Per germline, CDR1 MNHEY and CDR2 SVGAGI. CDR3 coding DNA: TGTGCCAGCAGCCGAAGTAGGGAGTCTGAGCAGTACGTC. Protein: CASSRSRESEQYV.

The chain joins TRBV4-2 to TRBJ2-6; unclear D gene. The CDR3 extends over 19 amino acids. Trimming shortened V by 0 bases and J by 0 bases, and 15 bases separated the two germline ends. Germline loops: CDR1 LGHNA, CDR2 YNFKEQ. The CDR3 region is CASSQDLSESFSGANVLTF. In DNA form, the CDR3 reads TGTGCCAGCAGCCAAGATCTTTCAGAATCATTCTCTGGGGCCAACGTCCTGACTTTC.

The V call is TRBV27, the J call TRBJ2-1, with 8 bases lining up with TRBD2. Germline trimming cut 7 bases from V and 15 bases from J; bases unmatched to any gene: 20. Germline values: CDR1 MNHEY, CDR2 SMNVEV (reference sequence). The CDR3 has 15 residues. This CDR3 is CASNANGASGYPSFF. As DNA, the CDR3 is TGTGCCAGCAACGCCAACGGGGCTAGCGGGTACCCGTCGTTCTTC.

The CDR3 nucleotides read TGTGCCAGCAACGGCCGAGGGCTCTCCTACGAGCAGTACTTC. It specifies CASNGRGLSYEQYF. This rearrangement joins TRBV28 to TRBJ2-7, with D possibly matching TRBD2 (5 bases). This CDR3 spans 14 amino acids. Germline V gives CDR1 MDHEN, CDR2 SYDVKM. V was clipped by 7 bases and J by 0 bases, with 13 bases between them.

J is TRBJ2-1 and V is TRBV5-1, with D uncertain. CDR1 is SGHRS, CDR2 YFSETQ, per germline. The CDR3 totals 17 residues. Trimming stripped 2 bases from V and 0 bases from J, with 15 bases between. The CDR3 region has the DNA TGCGCCAGCAGCTTTTCTTCCCCTTCGAGCTCCTACAATGAGCAGTTCTTC. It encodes CASSFSSPSSSYNEQFF.

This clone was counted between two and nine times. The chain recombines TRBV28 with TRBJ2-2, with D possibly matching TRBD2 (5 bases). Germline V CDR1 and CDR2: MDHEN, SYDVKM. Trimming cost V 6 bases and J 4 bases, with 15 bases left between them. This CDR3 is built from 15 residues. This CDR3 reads CASSKGRDPTGELFF. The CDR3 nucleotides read TGTGCCAGCAGCAAGGGCCGGGATCCCACCGGGGAGCTGTTTTTT. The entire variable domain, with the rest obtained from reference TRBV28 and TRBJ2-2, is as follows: DVKVTQSSRYLVKRTGEKVFLECVQDMDHENMFWYRQDPGLGLRLIYFSYDVKMKEKGDIPEGYSVSREKKERFSLILESASTNQTSMYLCASSKGRDPTGELFFGEGSRLTVL.

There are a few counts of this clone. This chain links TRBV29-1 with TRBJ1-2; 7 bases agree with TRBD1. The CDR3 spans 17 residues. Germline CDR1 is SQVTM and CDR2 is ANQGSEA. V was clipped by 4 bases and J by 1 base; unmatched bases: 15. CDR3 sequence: CSVGAGGQARHNYGYTF. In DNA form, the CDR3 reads TGCAGCGTTGGCGCCGGCGGACAGGCCCGTCATAACTATGGCTACACCTTC.

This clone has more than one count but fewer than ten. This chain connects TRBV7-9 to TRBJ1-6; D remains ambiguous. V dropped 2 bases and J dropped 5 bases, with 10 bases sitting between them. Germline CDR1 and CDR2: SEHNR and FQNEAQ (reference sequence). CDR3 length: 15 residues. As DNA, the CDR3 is TGTGCCAGCAGCTTATTGGTGGCGAATAATTCACCCCTCCACTTT. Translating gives CASSLLVANNSPLHF.

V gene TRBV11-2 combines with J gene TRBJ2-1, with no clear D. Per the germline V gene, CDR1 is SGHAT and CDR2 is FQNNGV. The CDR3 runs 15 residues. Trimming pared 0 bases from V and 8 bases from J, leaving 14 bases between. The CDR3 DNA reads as TGTGCCAGCAGCTTAGATGCCCGGGCCGTGGATGAGCAGTTCTTC. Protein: CASSLDARAVDEQFF. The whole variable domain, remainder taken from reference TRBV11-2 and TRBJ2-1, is EAGVAQSPRYKIIEKRQSVAFWCNPISGHATLYWYQQILGQGPKLLIQFQNNGVVDDSQLPKDRFSAERLKGVDSTLKIQPAKLEDSAVYLCASSLDARAVDEQFFGPGTRLTVL.